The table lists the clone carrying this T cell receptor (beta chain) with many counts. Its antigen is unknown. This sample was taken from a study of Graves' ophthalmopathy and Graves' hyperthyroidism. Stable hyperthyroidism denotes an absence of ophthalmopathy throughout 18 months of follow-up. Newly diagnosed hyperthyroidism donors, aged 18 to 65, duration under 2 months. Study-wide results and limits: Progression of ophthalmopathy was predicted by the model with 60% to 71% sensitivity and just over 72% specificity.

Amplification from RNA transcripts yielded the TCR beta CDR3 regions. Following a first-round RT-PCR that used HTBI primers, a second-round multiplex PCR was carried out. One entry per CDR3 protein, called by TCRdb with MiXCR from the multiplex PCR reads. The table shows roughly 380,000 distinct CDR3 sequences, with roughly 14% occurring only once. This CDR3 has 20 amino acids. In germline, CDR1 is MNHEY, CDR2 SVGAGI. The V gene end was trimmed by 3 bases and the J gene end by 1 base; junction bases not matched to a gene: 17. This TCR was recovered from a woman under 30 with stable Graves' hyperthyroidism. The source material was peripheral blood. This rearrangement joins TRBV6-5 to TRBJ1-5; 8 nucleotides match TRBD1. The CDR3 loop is CASSYPWTGSSIGSNQPQHF. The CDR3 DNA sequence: TGTGCCAGCAGTTATCCTTGGACAGGGTCCTCCATAGGGAGCAATCAGCCCCAGCATTTT.